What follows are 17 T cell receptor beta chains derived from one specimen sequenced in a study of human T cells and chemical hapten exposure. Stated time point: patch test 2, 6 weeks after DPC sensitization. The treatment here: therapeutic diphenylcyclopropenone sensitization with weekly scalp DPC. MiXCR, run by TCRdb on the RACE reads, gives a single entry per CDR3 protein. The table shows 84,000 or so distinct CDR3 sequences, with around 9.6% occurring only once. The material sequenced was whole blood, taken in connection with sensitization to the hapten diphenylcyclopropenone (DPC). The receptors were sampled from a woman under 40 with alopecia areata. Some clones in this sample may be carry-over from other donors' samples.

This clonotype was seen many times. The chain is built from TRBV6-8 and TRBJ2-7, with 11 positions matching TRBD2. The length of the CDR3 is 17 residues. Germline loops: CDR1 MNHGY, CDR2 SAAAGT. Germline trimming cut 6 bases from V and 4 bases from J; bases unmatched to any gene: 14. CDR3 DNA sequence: TGTGCCAGCAGCCTCCTTCTAGCGGGAGGACTACAATACGAGCAGTACTTC. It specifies CASSLLLAGGLQYEQYF.

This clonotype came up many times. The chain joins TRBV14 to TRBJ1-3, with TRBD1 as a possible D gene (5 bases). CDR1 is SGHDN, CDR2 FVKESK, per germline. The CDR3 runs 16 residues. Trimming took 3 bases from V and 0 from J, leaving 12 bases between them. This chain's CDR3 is CASSHNRPFSGNTIYF. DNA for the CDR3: TGTGCCAGCAGCCATAACAGGCCCTTCTCTGGAAACACCATATATTTT.

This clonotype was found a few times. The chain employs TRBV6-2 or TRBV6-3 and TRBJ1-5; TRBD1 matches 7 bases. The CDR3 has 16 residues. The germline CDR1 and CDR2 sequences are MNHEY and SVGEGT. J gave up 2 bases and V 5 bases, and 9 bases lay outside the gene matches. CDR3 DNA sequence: TGTGCCAGCAGTAAACCGTACAGGGGTGGCAATCAGCCCCAGCATTTT. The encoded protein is CASSKPYRGGNQPQHF.

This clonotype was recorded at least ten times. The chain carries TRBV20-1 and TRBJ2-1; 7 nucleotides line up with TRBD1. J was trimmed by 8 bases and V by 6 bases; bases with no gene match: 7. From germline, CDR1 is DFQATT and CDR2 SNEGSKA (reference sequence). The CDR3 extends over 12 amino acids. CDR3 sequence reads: CSAQGSVDEQFF. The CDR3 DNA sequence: TGCAGTGCACAGGGGAGCGTCGATGAGCAGTTCTTC.

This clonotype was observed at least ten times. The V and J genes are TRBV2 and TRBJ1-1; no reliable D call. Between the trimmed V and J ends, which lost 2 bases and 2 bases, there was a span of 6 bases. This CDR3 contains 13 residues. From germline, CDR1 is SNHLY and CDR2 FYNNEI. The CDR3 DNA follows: TGTGCCAGCAGTGAACTGGGAAACACTGAAGCTTTCTTT. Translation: CASSELGNTEAFF.

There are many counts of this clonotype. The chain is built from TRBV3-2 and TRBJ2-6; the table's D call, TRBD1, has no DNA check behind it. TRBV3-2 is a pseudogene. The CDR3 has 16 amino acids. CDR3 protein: CASSHPDPSGANVLTF. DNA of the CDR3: TGTGCCAGCAGCCACCCGGACCCTTCTGGGGCCAACGTCCTGACTTTC.

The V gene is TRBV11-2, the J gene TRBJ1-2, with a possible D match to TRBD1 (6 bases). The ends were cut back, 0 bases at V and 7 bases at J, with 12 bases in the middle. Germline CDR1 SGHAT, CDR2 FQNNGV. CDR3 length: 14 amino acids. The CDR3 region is CASSLEPVGGGYTF. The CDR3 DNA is TGTGCCAGCAGCTTAGAGCCGGTAGGGGGTGGCTACACCTTC.

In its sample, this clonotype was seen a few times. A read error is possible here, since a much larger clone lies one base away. CDR3: CASSLLTGELFF. CDR3 in DNA: TGTGCCAGCAGTTTACTCACCGGGGAGCTGTTTTTT. This sequence joins TRBV27 and TRBJ2-2, with D hard to call. Trimming removed 2 bases at V and 4 bases at J, with 2 bases between. Germline lookup yields CDR1 MNHEY and CDR2 SMNVEV (reference sequence). The length of the CDR3 is 12 residues.

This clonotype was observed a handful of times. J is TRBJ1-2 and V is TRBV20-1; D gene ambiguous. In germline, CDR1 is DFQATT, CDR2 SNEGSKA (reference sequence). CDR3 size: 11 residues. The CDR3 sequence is CSAYTNYGYTF. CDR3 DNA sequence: TGCAGCGCTTATACTAACTATGGCTACACCTTC.

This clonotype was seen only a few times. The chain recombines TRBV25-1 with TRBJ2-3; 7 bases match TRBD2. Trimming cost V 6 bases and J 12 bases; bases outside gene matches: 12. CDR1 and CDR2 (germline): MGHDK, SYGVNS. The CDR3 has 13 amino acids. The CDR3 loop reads CASRRIAGEFQYF. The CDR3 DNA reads TGTGCCAGCAGAAGGATAGCGGGCGAATTTCAGTATTTT.

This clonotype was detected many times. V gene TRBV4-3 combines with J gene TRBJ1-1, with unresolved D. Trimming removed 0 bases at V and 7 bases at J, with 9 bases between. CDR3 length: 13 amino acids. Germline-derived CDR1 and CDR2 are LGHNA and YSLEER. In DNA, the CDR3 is TGCGCCAGCAGCCAAGATGGGCAGTATGAAGCTTTCTTT. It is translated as CASSQDGQYEAFF.

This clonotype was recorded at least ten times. CDR3 DNA: TGCAGTGCTAGAGATAGGGAGAGACTAGCGGGAGTCACAGATACGCAGTATTTT. This gives the protein CSARDRERLAGVTDTQYF. V gene TRBV20-1 combines with J gene TRBJ2-3, with 12 positions matching TRBD2. V dropped 0 bases and J dropped 2; count of bases not matched to a gene: 9. CDR3 length: 18 residues. Germline CDR1 DFQATT, CDR2 SNEGSKA (reference sequence).

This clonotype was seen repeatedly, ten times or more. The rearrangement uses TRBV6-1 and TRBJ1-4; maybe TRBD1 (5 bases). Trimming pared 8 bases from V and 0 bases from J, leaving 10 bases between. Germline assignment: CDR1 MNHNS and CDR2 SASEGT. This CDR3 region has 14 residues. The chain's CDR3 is CASDRGATNEKLFF. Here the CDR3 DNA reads TGTGCCAGCGATCGGGGGGCAACTAATGAAAAACTGTTTTTT.

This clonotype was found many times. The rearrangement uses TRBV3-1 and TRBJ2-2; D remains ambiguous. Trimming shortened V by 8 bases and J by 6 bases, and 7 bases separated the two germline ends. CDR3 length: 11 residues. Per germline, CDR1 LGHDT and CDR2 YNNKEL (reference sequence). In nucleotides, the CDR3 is TGTGCCAGCTTCGAGGCCGGGGAGCTGTTTTTT. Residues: CASFEAGELFF.

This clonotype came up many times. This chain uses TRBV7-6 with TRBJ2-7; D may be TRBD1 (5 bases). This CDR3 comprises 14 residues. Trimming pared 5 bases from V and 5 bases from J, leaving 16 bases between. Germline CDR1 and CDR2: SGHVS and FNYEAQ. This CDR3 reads CASSRSDSYHEQYF. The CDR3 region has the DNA TGTGCCAGCAGCCGCAGCGACAGCTACCACGAGCAGTACTTC.

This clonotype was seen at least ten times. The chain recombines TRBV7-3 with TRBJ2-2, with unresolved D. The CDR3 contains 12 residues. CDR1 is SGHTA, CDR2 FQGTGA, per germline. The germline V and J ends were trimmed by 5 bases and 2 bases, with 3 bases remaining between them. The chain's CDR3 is CASSPNTGELFF. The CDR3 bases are TGTGCCAGCAGCCCCAACACCGGGGAGCTGTTTTTT.

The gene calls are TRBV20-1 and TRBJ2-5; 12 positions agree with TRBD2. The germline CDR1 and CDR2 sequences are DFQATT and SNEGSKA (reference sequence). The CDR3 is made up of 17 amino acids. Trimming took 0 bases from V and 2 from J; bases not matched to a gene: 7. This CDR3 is CSARDPLTSGGQETQYF. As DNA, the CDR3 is TGCAGTGCTAGAGATCCGCTTACTAGCGGGGGGCAAGAGACCCAGTACTTC.